Listed below are T cell receptor beta chains from one sample, sequenced in a study of blood T cell repertoires in COVID-19. Produced via immunoSEQ multiplex PCR; TCRdb's table is partial and in-frame only. The top ten clones hold 7.8% of a sample with a few hundred thousand clones, around 87% of them seen once. Sequencing used peripheral blood. These receptors originate from a woman aged 50 to 60 who had recovered from COVID-19. Both conserved end residues are part of each CDR3. The D gene is left open where the match is weak. Clone size appears in some rows only: once, few, many, or a class for an expanded clone.

clone size: NA; V gene: TRBV7-2; D gene: TRBD1; J gene: TRBJ1-5; CDR3 protein: CASSRQGDQPQHF; CDR3 DNA: TGTGCCAGCAGCAGACAGGGGGATCAGCCCCAGCATTTT
clone size: NA; V gene: TRBV2; D gene: TRBD1; J gene: TRBJ1-1; CDR3 protein: CASSYGTVMNTEAFF; CDR3 DNA: TGTGCCAGCAGCTACGGGACAGTCATGAACACTGAAGCTTTCTTT
clone size: NA; V gene: TRBV7-2; D gene: NA; J gene: TRBJ1-5; CDR3 protein: CASSLGNGYNQPQHF; CDR3 DNA: TGTGCCAGCAGCTTAGGTAACGGTTACAATCAGCCCCAGCATTTT
clone size: NA; V gene: TRBV18; D gene: NA; J gene: TRBJ1-1; CDR3 protein: CASSPPSSGTEAFF; CDR3 DNA: TGTGCCAGCTCACCCCCTAGCTCGGGGACTGAAGCTTTCTTT
clone size: NA; V gene: TRBV6-5; D gene: NA; J gene: TRBJ1-2; CDR3 protein: CASMRDAVYYGYTF; CDR3 DNA: TGTGCCAGCATGAGAGATGCGGTGTACTATGGCTACACCTTC
clone size: NA; V gene: TRBV30; D gene: TRBD2; J gene: TRBJ2-3; CDR3 protein: CAQAGGGDTQYF; CDR3 DNA: TGTGCCCAGGCGGGGGGCGGAGATACGCAGTATTTT
clone size: NA; V gene: TRBV16; D gene: NA; J gene: TRBJ2-1; CDR3 protein: CASSQFPWSEQFF; CDR3 DNA: TGTGCCAGCAGCCAATTTCCGTGGAGTGAGCAGTTCTTC
clone size: NA; V gene: TRBV5-4; D gene: TRBD1; J gene: TRBJ2-1; CDR3 protein: CASSQDRASSYNEQFF; CDR3 DNA: TGTGCCAGCAGCCAAGACAGGGCCAGCTCCTACAATGAGCAGTTCTTC
clone size: NA; V gene: TRBV19; D gene: TRBD1; J gene: TRBJ1-5; CDR3 protein: CASSIDATGGVSQPQHF; CDR3 DNA: TGTGCCAGTAGTATAGATGCGACAGGGGGCGTCAGTCAGCCCCAGCATTTT
clone size: NA; V gene: TRBV30; D gene: TRBD1; J gene: TRBJ1-1; CDR3 protein: CAWNPGTGGEAFF; CDR3 DNA: TGTGCCTGGAACCCCGGGACAGGGGGTGAAGCTTTCTTT
clone size: NA; V gene: TRBV6-4; D gene: NA; J gene: TRBJ2-3; CDR3 protein: CASSPERGTDTQYF; CDR3 DNA: TGTGCCAGCAGTCCGGAGAGGGGGACAGATACGCAGTATTTT
clone size: NA; V gene: TRBV7-7; D gene: NA; J gene: TRBJ2-5; CDR3 protein: CASSLQVPETQYF; CDR3 DNA: TGTGCCAGCAGCCTACAGGTTCCAGAGACCCAGTACTTC
clone size: NA; V gene: TRBV7-6; D gene: TRBD2; J gene: TRBJ2-1; CDR3 protein: CASSRGLAGPYNEQFF; CDR3 DNA: TGTGCCAGCAGCCGGGGACTAGCGGGACCATACAATGAGCAGTTCTTC
clone size: NA; V gene: TRBV6-5; D gene: NA; J gene: TRBJ2-1; CDR3 protein: CASMLGTLGGNEQFF; CDR3 DNA: TGTGCCAGCATGTTAGGGACTCTCGGCGGCAATGAGCAGTTCTTC
clone size: NA; V gene: TRBV7-8; D gene: NA; J gene: TRBJ1-2; CDR3 protein: CASSLARKGWYGYTF; CDR3 DNA: TGTGCCAGCAGCTTAGCCAGGAAAGGATGGTATGGCTACACCTTC
clone size: NA; V gene: TRBV7-9; D gene: TRBD1; J gene: TRBJ2-2; CDR3 protein: CASSLGTGTTGELFF; CDR3 DNA: TGTGCCAGCAGCTTAGGGACAGGGACCACCGGGGAGCTGTTTTTT
clone size: NA; V gene: TRBV7-2; D gene: NA; J gene: TRBJ2-7; CDR3 protein: CASSFRRRDEQYF; CDR3 DNA: TGTGCCAGCAGCTTCAGGAGGAGAGATGAGCAGTACTTC
clone size: NA; V gene: TRBV11-2; D gene: NA; J gene: TRBJ1-4; CDR3 protein: CASRMTAGEKLFF; CDR3 DNA: TGTGCCAGCAGAATGACAGCCGGGGAAAAACTGTTTTTT
clone size: few; V gene: TRBV18; D gene: NA; J gene: TRBJ1-5; CDR3 protein: CASSPTGEVQPQHF; CDR3 DNA: TGTGCCAGCTCACCTACGGGGGAGGTTCAGCCCCAGCATTTT
clone size: once; V gene: TRBV27; D gene: NA; J gene: TRBJ1-1; CDR3 protein: CASRGGEGRSGAFF; CDR3 DNA: TGTGCCAGCAGGGGGGGTGAGGGGCGGAGCGGAGCTTTCTTT
clone size: NA; V gene: TRBV30; D gene: NA; J gene: TRBJ1-2; CDR3 protein: CAWAAGGYGYTF; CDR3 DNA: TGTGCCTGGGCCGCCGGGGGCTATGGCTACACCTTC
clone size: few; V gene: TRBV30; D gene: NA; J gene: TRBJ1-1; CDR3 protein: CAWSVLGDTEAFF; CDR3 DNA: TGTGCCTGGAGTGTTTTAGGAGACACTGAAGCTTTCTTT
clone size: once; V gene: TRBV6-6; D gene: NA; J gene: TRBJ1-2; CDR3 protein: CASRAYREGTGYGYTF; CDR3 DNA: TGTGCCAGCAGGGCGTATCGGGAGGGAACGGGGTATGGCTACACCTTC
clone size: NA; V gene: TRBV11-2; D gene: NA; J gene: TRBJ2-7; CDR3 protein: CASSLEGGDLYEQYF; CDR3 DNA: TGTGCCAGCAGCTTAGAGGGCGGGGATCTCTACGAGCAGTACTTC
clone size: NA; V gene: TRBV19; D gene: TRBD1; J gene: TRBJ1-3; CDR3 protein: CASSPRDREAGNTIYF; CDR3 DNA: TGTGCCAGTAGTCCCCGGGACAGGGAAGCTGGAAACACCATATATTTT
clone size: few; V gene: TRBV7-2; D gene: NA; J gene: TRBJ2-7; CDR3 protein: CASSLDWTGYYEQYF; CDR3 DNA: TGTGCCAGCAGCTTAGACTGGACTGGATACTACGAGCAGTACTTC
clone size: NA; V gene: TRBV4-3; D gene: TRBD2; J gene: TRBJ2-3; CDR3 protein: CASSQDWGLAGNTDTQYF; CDR3 DNA: TGCGCCAGCAGCCAAGATTGGGGACTAGCGGGGAACACAGATACGCAGTATTTT
clone size: once; V gene: TRBV18; D gene: NA; J gene: TRBJ2-2; CDR3 protein: CASSSRDTGELFF; CDR3 DNA: TGTGCCAGCTCCTCCAGGGACACCGGGGAGCTGTTTTTT
clone size: once; V gene: TRBV6-2/TRBV6-3; D gene: NA; J gene: TRBJ1-4; CDR3 protein: CASSYWPAARNEKLFF; CDR3 DNA: TGTGCCAGCAGTTACTGGCCCGCGGCAAGGAATGAAAAACTGTTTTTT
clone size: NA; V gene: TRBV2; D gene: NA; J gene: TRBJ2-5; CDR3 protein: CASSRQDLVTQYF; CDR3 DNA: TGTGCCAGCAGCCGACAGGACCTGGTGACCCAGTACTTC
clone size: NA; V gene: TRBV7-9; D gene: TRBD2; J gene: TRBJ2-5; CDR3 protein: CASSYSGGQETQYF; CDR3 DNA: TGTGCCAGCAGCTATAGCGGGGGACAAGAGACCCAGTACTTC
clone size: NA; V gene: TRBV29-1; D gene: TRBD1; J gene: TRBJ2-7; CDR3 protein: CSVEGQALEQYF; CDR3 DNA: TGCAGCGTGGAGGGACAGGCGCTCGAGCAGTACTTC
clone size: once; V gene: TRBV7-3; D gene: TRBD2; J gene: TRBJ2-2; CDR3 protein: CASSPSRAGGPSTGELFF; CDR3 DNA: TGTGCCAGCAGCCCCAGCCGCGCGGGAGGGCCGAGCACCGGGGAGCTGTTTTTT
clone size: once; V gene: TRBV30; D gene: NA; J gene: TRBJ1-1; CDR3 protein: CAWSHEAEAFF; CDR3 DNA: TGTGCCTGGAGTCATGAGGCTGAAGCTTTCTTT
clone size: NA; V gene: TRBV19; D gene: NA; J gene: TRBJ1-5; CDR3 protein: CARGQGIQPQHF; CDR3 DNA: TGTGCCAGGGGGCAGGGTATCCAGCCCCAGCATTTT
clone size: once; V gene: TRBV5-1; D gene: TRBD1; J gene: TRBJ1-4; CDR3 protein: CASRVGQGGEKLFF; CDR3 DNA: TGCGCCAGCAGAGTGGGACAGGGTGGTGAAAAACTGTTTTTT
clone size: NA; V gene: TRBV7-6; D gene: TRBD2; J gene: TRBJ2-7; CDR3 protein: CASGGDVDEQYF; CDR3 DNA: TGTGCCAGCGGGGGGGATGTTGACGAGCAGTACTTC
clone size: NA; V gene: TRBV18; D gene: TRBD1; J gene: TRBJ2-2; CDR3 protein: CASSIGQGRTTGELFF; CDR3 DNA: TGTGCCAGCTCAATAGGACAGGGAAGGACCACCGGGGAGCTGTTTTTT
clone size: once; V gene: TRBV5-1; D gene: NA; J gene: TRBJ1-1; CDR3 protein: CASSLGGHLNTEAFF; CDR3 DNA: TGCGCCAGCAGCTTGGGGGGGCACCTCAACACTGAAGCTTTCTTT
clone size: NA; V gene: TRBV28; D gene: TRBD1; J gene: TRBJ2-5; CDR3 protein: CASSMGQGRPKGETQYF; CDR3 DNA: TGTGCCAGCAGCATGGGACAGGGGCGCCCCAAGGGAGAGACCCAGTACTTC
clone size: once; V gene: TRBV5-6; D gene: NA; J gene: TRBJ1-1; CDR3 protein: CASSLSQGWMAFF; CDR3 DNA: TGTGCCAGCAGCTTATCCCAGGGCTGGATGGCTTTCTTT
clone size: NA; V gene: TRBV19; D gene: TRBD1; J gene: TRBJ1-4; CDR3 protein: CASQGLTGGVNEKLFF; CDR3 DNA: TGTGCCAGTCAAGGACTTACAGGGGGCGTTAATGAAAAACTGTTTTTT
clone size: NA; V gene: TRBV7-9; D gene: TRBD1; J gene: TRBJ2-7; CDR3 protein: CASSYRGFGEQYF; CDR3 DNA: TGTGCCAGCAGTTACAGGGGTTTTGGAGAGCAGTACTTC